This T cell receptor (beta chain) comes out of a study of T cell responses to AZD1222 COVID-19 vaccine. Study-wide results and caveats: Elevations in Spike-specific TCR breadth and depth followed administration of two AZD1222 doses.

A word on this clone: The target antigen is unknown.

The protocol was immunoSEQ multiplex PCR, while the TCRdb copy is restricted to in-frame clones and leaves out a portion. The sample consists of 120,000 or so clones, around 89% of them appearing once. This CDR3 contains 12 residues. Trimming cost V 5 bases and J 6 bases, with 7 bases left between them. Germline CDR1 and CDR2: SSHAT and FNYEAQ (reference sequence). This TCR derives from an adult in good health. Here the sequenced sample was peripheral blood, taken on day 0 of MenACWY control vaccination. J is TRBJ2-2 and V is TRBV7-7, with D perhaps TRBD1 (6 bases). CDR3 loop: CASSQGSGELFF. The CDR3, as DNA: TGTGCCAGCAGCCAGGGGTCCGGGGAGCTGTTTTTT.